The sequence of this T cell receptor beta chain was determined in a study of cytomegalovirus exposure and HLA in healthy donors. Overall study context: Among 150 million to 200 million T cells, an earlier analysis found roughly 100 million unique TCR beta sequences.

PCR employed 60 Vbeta and 13 Jbeta primers. Using immunoSEQ multiplex PCR, the repertoire was profiled, and TCRdb retains in-frame clones only, with some absent. Recorded here are about 150,000 clones; the top ten clones represent 1.5% to 2%. Germline V gene sequence: CDR1 SGHTA, CDR2 FQGNSA. The CDR3 covers 14 residues. V was pared by 0 bases and J by 8 bases, with 13 bases between. Sequencing used PBMCs. This chain joins TRBV7-2 and TRBJ1-1, with D possibly matching TRBD1 (6 bases). The sequence came from a woman between 50 and 59 years old in good health and CMV-seronegative. Here the CDR3 DNA reads TGTGCCAGCAGCTTAGCTCGACAGGCGTCGGAAGCTTTCTTT. Its protein product is CASSLARQASEAFF.